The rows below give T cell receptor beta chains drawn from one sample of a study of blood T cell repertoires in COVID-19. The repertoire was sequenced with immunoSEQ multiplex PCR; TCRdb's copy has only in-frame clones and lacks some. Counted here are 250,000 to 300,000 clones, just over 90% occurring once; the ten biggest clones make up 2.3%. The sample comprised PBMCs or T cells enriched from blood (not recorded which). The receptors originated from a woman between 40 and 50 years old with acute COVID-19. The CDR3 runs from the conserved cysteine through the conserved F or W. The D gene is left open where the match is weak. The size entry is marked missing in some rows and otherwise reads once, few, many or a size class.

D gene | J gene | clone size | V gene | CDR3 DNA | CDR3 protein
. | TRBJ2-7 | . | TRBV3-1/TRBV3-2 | TGTGCCAGCAGCCGCCTCAATGTCTGGGGGCGAGAGAACTACGAGCAGTACTTC | CASSRLNVWGRENYEQYF
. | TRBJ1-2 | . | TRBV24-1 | TGTGCCACCAGTGTGGCAGGGGCTAACTATGGCTACACCTTC | CATSVAGANYGYTF
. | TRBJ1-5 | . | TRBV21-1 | TGTGCCAGCAGCCAAAAGGGAGGACAGCCCCAGCATTTT | CASSQKGGQPQHF
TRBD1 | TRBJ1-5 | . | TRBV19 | TGTGCCAGTAGGGTGATTGGGACAGCCTCAAATCAGCCCCAGCATTTT | CASRVIGTASNQPQHF
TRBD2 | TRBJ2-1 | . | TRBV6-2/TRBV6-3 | TGTGCCAGCAGTTACCCTAGCGGGAATAGGAGAAATGAGCAGTTCTTC | CASSYPSGNRRNEQFF
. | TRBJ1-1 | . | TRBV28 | TGTGCCAGCAGTTTTACAGGGATGAACACTGAAGCTTTCTTT | CASSFTGMNTEAFF
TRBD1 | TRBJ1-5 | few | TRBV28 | TGTGCCAGCCTACCGCCAGGGGGCGACAATCAGCCCCAGCATTTT | CASLPPGGDNQPQHF
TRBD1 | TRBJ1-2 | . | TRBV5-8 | TGTGCCAGCAGTTCTGGGACAGTGAGACTGTATGGCTACACCTTC | CASSSGTVRLYGYTF
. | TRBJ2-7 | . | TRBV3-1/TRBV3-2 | TGTGCCAGCAGCCAAGGCTTAGCCCCACTCTCCTACGAGCAGTACTTC | CASSQGLAPLSYEQYF
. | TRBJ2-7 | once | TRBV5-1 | TGCGCCAGCCCTATCGTTTGGAGCTCCTACGAGCAGTACTTC | CASPIVWSSYEQYF
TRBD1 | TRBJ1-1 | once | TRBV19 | TGTGCCAGTAGTATCCGGGACAGGGAGTGGGCTGAAGCTTTCTTT | CASSIRDREWAEAFF
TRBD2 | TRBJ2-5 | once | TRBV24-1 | TGTGCCACCAGTGGACGATGGACTAGCGGGGGCACTGAGACCCAGTACTTC | CATSGRWTSGGTETQYF
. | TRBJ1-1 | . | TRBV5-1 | TGCGCCAGCAGCTTGGAAGGGGTGCGAAGGAGGGCTGAAGCTTTCTTT | CASSLEGVRRRAEAFF
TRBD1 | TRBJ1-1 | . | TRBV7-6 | TGTGCCAGCAGCTACTGGACAGGGATGAACACTGAAGCTTTCTTT | CASSYWTGMNTEAFF
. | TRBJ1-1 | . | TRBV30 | TGTGCCTGGAATAGAGTCTTCAACACTGAAGCTTTCTTT | CAWNRVFNTEAFF
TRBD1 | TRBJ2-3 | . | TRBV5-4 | TGTGCCAGCAGCCTAGGACAGGGGGCGACGCAGTATTTT | CASSLGQGATQYF
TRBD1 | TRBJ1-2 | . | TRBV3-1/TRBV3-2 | TGTGCCAGCAGCCCGCTAGGGACAGGGATGCTCCATGGCTACACCTTC | CASSPLGTGMLHGYTF
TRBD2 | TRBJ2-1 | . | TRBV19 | TGTGCCAGTAGTGTCACTAGCGGGCGATACAATGAGCAGTTCTTC | CASSVTSGRYNEQFF
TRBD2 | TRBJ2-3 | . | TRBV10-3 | TGTGCCATCAGTGAGTCGGAGGTTAGCGGGGGGTCCGCAGATACGCAGTATTTT | CAISESEVSGGSADTQYF
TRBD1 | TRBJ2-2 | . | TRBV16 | TGTGCCAGCAGCCAATCAATACAGGGGAGCGACACCGGGGAGCTGTTTTTT | CASSQSIQGSDTGELFF
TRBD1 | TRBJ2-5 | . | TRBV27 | TGTGCCAGCAAACTTCTAAGACAGGGGGTAGAGACCCAGTACTTC | CASKLLRQGVETQYF
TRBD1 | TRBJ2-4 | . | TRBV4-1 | TGCGCCAGCAGCCATGTTACAGGGGGCGTCAAAAACATTCAGTACTTC | CASSHVTGGVKNIQYF
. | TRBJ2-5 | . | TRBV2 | TGTGCCAGCAGGGTCGGACAGAACCAAGAGACCCAGTACTTC | CASRVGQNQETQYF
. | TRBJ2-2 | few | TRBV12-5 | TGTGCTAGTGGTTTATTTTCAATGAACACCGGGGAGCTGTTTTTT | CASGLFSMNTGELFF
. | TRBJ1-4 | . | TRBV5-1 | TGCGCCAGCAGCTTCAGGGGTGCAACTAATGAAAAACTGTTTTTT | CASSFRGATNEKLFF
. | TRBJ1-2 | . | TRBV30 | TGTGCCTGGAGGGGCTACCGATATGGCTACACCTTC | CAWRGYRYGYTF
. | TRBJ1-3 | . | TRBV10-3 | TGTGCCATCAGTGAGTCCGGCAGGATCTCTGGAAACACCATATATTTT | CAISESGRISGNTIYF
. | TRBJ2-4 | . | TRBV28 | TGTGCCAGCAGTTTACCCGACAGGAACAAAAACATTCAGTACTTC | CASSLPDRNKNIQYF
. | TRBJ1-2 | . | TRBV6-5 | TGTGCCAGCGGACGGGGGGGCGCGCTAAGCTATGGCTACACCTTC | CASGRGGALSYGYTF
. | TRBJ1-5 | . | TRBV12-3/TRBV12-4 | TGTGCCAGCAGTCGGGACTCCACCAAGCCCCAGCATTTT | CASSRDSTKPQHF
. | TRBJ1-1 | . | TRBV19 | TGTGCCAGTACCCCCGGGGAGGTCACTGAAGCTTTCTTT | CASTPGEVTEAFF
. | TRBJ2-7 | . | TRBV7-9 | TGTGCCAGCAGCTTAGACTTGTACGAGCAGTACTTC | CASSLDLYEQYF
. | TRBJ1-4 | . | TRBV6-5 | TGTGCCAGCAGTCCATCAGGGGTTAATGAAAAACTGTTTTTT | CASSPSGVNEKLFF
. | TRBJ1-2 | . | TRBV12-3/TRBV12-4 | TGTGCCAGCAGTTTAGCAGGGGGCTATGGCTACACCTTC | CASSLAGGYGYTF
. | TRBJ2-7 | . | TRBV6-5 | TGTGCCAGCAGTTACTCTACAGGGAACTACGAGCAGTACTTC | CASSYSTGNYEQYF
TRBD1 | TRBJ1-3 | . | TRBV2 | TGTGCCAGCAGTGGACAGGGTAGCCACACCATATATTTT | CASSGQGSHTIYF
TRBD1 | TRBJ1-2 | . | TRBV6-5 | TGTGCCAGCAGTCAACACGACAGGGGTTCTAGCTACACCTTC | CASSQHDRGSSYTF
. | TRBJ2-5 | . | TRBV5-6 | TGTGCCAGCAGCTTGGAACCAGGAAAGACCCAGTACTTC | CASSLEPGKTQYF